This entry lists 22 T cell receptor beta chains sequenced from one sample in a study of response to subunit inactivated influenza vaccine. Each CDR3 protein is one row after TCRdb ran MiXCR on the RT-PCR reads. This table holds approximately 490,000 distinct CDR3 sequences, around 7.9% found once. The material sequenced was PBMCs from blood, taken roughly 24 months after vaccination. The receptors shown here come from a man aged 50-75 years who received an inactivated influenza vaccine.

The CDR3: CASSETGLAGFGGELFF. DNA of the CDR3: TGCGCCAGCAGTGAGACGGGACTAGCGGGATTTGGCGGGGAGCTGTTTTTT. The chain carries TRBV10-1 and TRBJ2-2, with 13 bases matching TRBD2. V dropped 2 bases and J dropped 7; count of bases not matched to a gene: 7. The V gene's germline CDR1 is WNHNN and CDR2 SYGVQD (reference sequence). This CDR3 is built from 17 residues.

This clonotype showed up many times. The chain joins TRBV20-1 to TRBJ2-1; no reliable D call. V gave up 7 bases and J gave up 6 bases, with 13 bases separating them. The CDR3 extends over 12 amino acids. Germline CDR1 and CDR2: DFQATT and SNEGSKA (reference sequence). The CDR3 here is CSGTFSGNEQFF. CDR3 sequence (DNA): TGCAGTGGCACGTTTTCCGGCAATGAGCAGTTCTTC.

This clonotype was seen at least ten times. The DNA of the CDR3 is TGCGCCAGCAAGTCACAGGGAGGAGAGCAGTACTTC. Protein product: CASKSQGGEQYF. The chain is built from TRBV5-1 and TRBJ2-7; perhaps D is TRBD1 or TRBD2 (6 bases each). In germline, CDR1 is SGHRS, CDR2 YFSETQ. This CDR3 comprises 12 residues. The V end lost 6 bases, the J end lost 7 bases, and 14 bases lay between the germline ends.

The sample holds many counts of this clonotype. The chain combines TRBV6-2 or TRBV6-3 with TRBJ2-7; maybe TRBD1 (5 bases). The germline gives CDR1 MNHEY, CDR2 SVGEGT. Deletions cut 2 bases from V and 6 bases from J, with 17 bases between. The length of the CDR3 is 15 residues. For the CDR3, the DNA is TGTGCCAGCAGTTACACCCTGGGATGGGGCTCCGAGCAGTACTTC. The encoded protein is CASSYTLGWGSEQYF.

This clonotype was counted a few times. The chain employs TRBV28 and TRBJ1-2; 8 bases map to TRBD1. Germline V lookup: CDR1 MDHEN, CDR2 SYDVKM. The CDR3 sequence is 14 residues long. The J segment lost 2 bases and the V segment lost 9 bases, leaving 8 bases of the junction unmatched. CDR3 residues: CASSLQGGNYGYTF. The CDR3 DNA reads TGTGCCAGTTCCTTACAGGGGGGGAACTATGGCTACACCTTC.

The V gene is TRBV4-3, the J gene TRBJ2-7; 9 nucleotides agree with TRBD1. This CDR3 has 16 residues. V trimming: 1 base; J trimming: 1 base; junction bases outside the gene matches: 5. Germline assignment: CDR1 LGHNA and CDR2 YSLEER. The CDR3 spells CASSQGVTGGSYEQYF. The DNA for the CDR3 is TGCGCCAGCAGCCAAGGCGTGACAGGGGGGTCCTACGAGCAGTACTTC.

This clonotype showed up just a few times. The chain is built from TRBV20-1 and TRBJ2-5; no clear D. V was pared by 8 bases and J by 4 bases, with 11 bases between. This CDR3 comprises 11 residues. The germline gives CDR1 DFQATT, CDR2 SNEGSKA (reference sequence). CDR3 loop: CSHKTRETQYF. Written as DNA, the CDR3 is TGCAGTCACAAAACGAGAGAGACCCAGTACTTC.

This clonotype was seen ten or more times. This rearrangement joins TRBV24-1 to TRBJ2-1, with D perhaps assigned TRBD1 or TRBD2 (5 bases each). The V gene lost 4 bases and the J gene lost 7 bases, with 19 bases spanning the gap. CDR1 KGHDR and CDR2 SFDVKD come from the germline V gene. The length of the CDR3 is 16 residues. The CDR3 is CATSETPGPKGNEQFF. The CDR3 DNA reads as TGTGCCACCAGTGAAACCCCGGGACCCAAAGGGAATGAGCAGTTCTTC.

The rearrangement links TRBV12-3 or TRBV12-4 to TRBJ1-2, with D possibly being TRBD1 (6 bases). The CDR3 is 13 amino acids. V was shortened by 5 bases and J by 7 bases, with 14 bases between the two germline ends. The DNA of the CDR3 is TGTGCCAGCAGTCCTGCAGGGGCTGGTGGCTACACCTTC. It translates to CASSPAGAGGYTF.

This clonotype came up many times. The chain recombines TRBV9 with TRBJ2-5; 11 positions agree with TRBD2. The germline CDR1 and CDR2 sequences are SGDLS and YYNGEE. The CDR3 runs 16 residues. After removal of 7 bases from V and 2 bases from J, the junction contained 10 bases not matched to a gene. The CDR3 is CASDPGLAGIQETQYF. In nucleotides, the CDR3 is TGTGCCAGCGACCCAGGACTAGCGGGTATACAAGAGACCCAGTACTTC.

This clonotype was observed at least ten times. This chain links TRBV29-1 with TRBJ2-1; D perhaps matches TRBD2 (5 bases). The germline V gene has CDR1 SQVTM and CDR2 ANQGSEA. Trimming cost V 5 bases and J 9 bases, with 11 bases left between them. The length of the CDR3 is 11 residues. DNA for the CDR3: TGCAGCGTTTTAGCCGGGATTGAGCAGTTCTTC. It codes for CSVLAGIEQFF.

The chain recombines TRBV20-1 with TRBJ1-1; D gene uncertain. Germline values: CDR1 DFQATT, CDR2 SNEGSKA (reference sequence). Trimming took 6 bases from V and 0 from J, leaving 8 bases between them. CDR3 length: 12 residues. The CDR3 spells CSAPDLNTEAFF. The CDR3 bases are TGCAGTGCCCCCGACCTGAACACTGAAGCTTTCTTT.

This clonotype was observed a handful of times. The chain combines TRBV5-1 with TRBJ2-5; the D call may be TRBD1 or TRBD2 (5 bases each). The V and J ends lost 4 bases and 5 bases respectively, with 15 bases between them. The CDR3 runs 14 residues. The germline V gene encodes CDR1 SGHRS and CDR2 YFSETQ. CDR3 sequence reads: CASSPFSREETQYF. The CDR3 nucleotides are TGCGCCAGCAGCCCTTTCAGCAGGGAGGAGACCCAGTACTTC.

At least ten counts were recorded for this clonotype. The rearrangement joins TRBV12-3 or TRBV12-4 to TRBJ1-6; weak D call: TRBD1 (5 bases). The V gene lost 5 bases and the J gene lost 10 bases, with 15 bases spanning the gap. The CDR3 extends over 14 amino acids. CDR3 protein: CASSIGANLSPLHF. CDR3 bases: TGTGCCAGCAGTATAGGGGCGAATTTGTCACCCCTCCACTTT.

A note on this clonotype: The junction departs from the called germline gene at one end, perhaps through a read error. The V and J genes are TRBV7-2 and TRBJ1-2; no definite D call. Germline assignment: CDR1 SGHTA and CDR2 FQGNSA. The CDR3 is 14 residues long. The CDR3 loop is CASSAQPGNYGCTF. For the CDR3, the DNA is TGTGCCAGCAGCGCCCAACCAGGAAACTATGGCTGCACCTTC.

In its sample, this clonotype was seen a few times. The J gene is TRBJ2-1, the V gene TRBV7-9; a possible D gene is TRBD2 (5 bases). Germline CDR1 and CDR2: SEHNR and FQNEAQ (reference sequence). Trimming shortened V by 5 bases and J by 1 base, and 18 bases separated the two germline ends. CDR3 length: 17 residues. This chain's CDR3 is CASSARGSFWSYNEQFF. The CDR3 bases are TGTGCCAGCAGCGCAAGAGGGAGCTTTTGGTCCTACAATGAGCAGTTCTTC. Together with reference TRBV7-9 and TRBJ2-1, the CDR3 gives the full variable domain: DTGVSQNPRHKITKRGQNVTFRCDPISEHNRLYWYRQTLGQGPEFLTYFQNEAQLEKSRLLSDRFSAERPKGSFSTLEIQRTEQGDSAMYLCASSARGSFWSYNEQFFGPGTRLTVL.

The chain employs TRBV4-2 and TRBJ2-3, with D hard to call. The CDR3 contains 15 residues. V shed 4 bases and J shed 4 bases, with 15 bases lying between them. The germline V gene has CDR1 LGHNA and CDR2 YNFKEQ. In nucleotides, the CDR3 is TGTGCCAGCAGCCCGCCATTGGCAGGCTCAGATACGCAGTATTTT. It translates to CASSPPLAGSDTQYF.

This clonotype was found many times. The CDR3 coding sequence is TGCGCCAGCAGCTTGGAGGGTAAGAGAGATACGCAGTATTTT. Translated, it gives CASSLEGKRDTQYF. The chain couples TRBV5-1 to TRBJ2-3; D gene ambiguous. CDR3 size: 14 residues. Germline CDR1 SGHRS, CDR2 YFSETQ. The V end was cut by 0 bases, the J end by 5 bases, with 10 bases between.

In its sample, this clonotype was seen a few times. V usage is TRBV9 and J usage is TRBJ1-2, with 8 nucleotides matching TRBD1. J lost 2 bases, V lost 3 bases, and 6 bases had no gene match. Germline V gene sequence: CDR1 SGDLS, CDR2 YYNGEE. The CDR3 covers 15 residues. In nucleotides, the CDR3 is TGTGCCAGCAGCGCAAGGACAGGGACGAACTATGGCTACACCTTC. Protein product: CASSARTGTNYGYTF.

This clonotype was detected ten times or more. This sequence joins TRBV7-9 and TRBJ2-1; D gene uncertain. Germline lookup yields CDR1 SEHNR and CDR2 FQNEAQ (reference sequence). V was clipped by 0 bases and J by 10 bases, with 10 bases between them. The CDR3 runs to 13 residues. Written as DNA, the CDR3 is TGTGCCAGCAGCTTAGCCGGTAGTAGCGAGCAGTTCTTC. Its translation is CASSLAGSSEQFF. The full variable domain, with the rest looked up from reference TRBV7-9 and TRBJ2-1, is DTGVSQNPRHKITKRGQNVTFRCDPISEHNRLYWYRQTLGQGPEFLTYFQNEAQLEKSRLLSDRFSAERPKGSFSTLEIQRTEQGDSAMYLCASSLAGSSEQFFGPGTRLTVL.

The chain couples TRBV6-2 or TRBV6-3 to TRBJ2-3, with 15 nucleotides matching TRBD2. CDR1 and CDR2 (germline): MNHEY, SVGEGT. This CDR3 is built from 16 residues. Unmatched junction bases numbered 6, after V lost 6 bases and J lost 5 bases. CDR3 residues: CASSRGLAGGKDTQYF. DNA of the CDR3: TGTGCCAGCAGCCGCGGACTAGCGGGAGGGAAAGATACGCAGTATTTT.

In its sample, this clonotype was seen a few times. The genes are TRBV20-1 and TRBJ1-6; 9 positions match TRBD1. The CDR3 runs 15 residues. The germline V gene has CDR1 DFQATT and CDR2 SNEGSKA (reference sequence). V trimming: 6 bases; J trimming: 7 bases; junction bases outside the gene matches: 10. CDR3 in amino acids: CSATDRGVLNSPLHF. For the CDR3, the DNA is TGCAGTGCAACGGACAGGGGAGTATTGAATTCACCCCTCCACTTT.